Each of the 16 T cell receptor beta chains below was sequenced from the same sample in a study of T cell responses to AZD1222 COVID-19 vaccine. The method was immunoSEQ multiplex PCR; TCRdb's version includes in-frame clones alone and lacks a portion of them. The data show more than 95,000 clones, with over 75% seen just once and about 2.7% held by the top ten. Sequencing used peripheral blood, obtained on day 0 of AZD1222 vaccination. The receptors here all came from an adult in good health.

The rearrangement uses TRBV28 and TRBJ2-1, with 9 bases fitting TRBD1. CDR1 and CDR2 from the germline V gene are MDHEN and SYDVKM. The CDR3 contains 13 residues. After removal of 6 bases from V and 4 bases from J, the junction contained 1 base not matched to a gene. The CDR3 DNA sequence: TGTGCCAGCAGCGACAGGGGGTACAATGAGCAGTTCTTC. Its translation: CASSDRGYNEQFF.

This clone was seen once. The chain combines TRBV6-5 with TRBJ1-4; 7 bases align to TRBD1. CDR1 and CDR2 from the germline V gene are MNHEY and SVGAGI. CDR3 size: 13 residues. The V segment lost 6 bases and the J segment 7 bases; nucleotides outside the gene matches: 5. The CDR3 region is CASRPQGLEKLFF. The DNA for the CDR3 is TGTGCCAGCAGACCACAGGGGCTTGAAAAACTGTTTTTT.

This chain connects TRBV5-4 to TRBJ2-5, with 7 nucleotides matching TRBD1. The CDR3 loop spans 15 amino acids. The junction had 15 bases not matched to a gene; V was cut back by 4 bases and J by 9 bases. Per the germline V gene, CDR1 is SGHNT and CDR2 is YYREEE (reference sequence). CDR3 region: CASSIDGAQGVSQYF. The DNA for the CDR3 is TGTGCCAGCAGCATTGATGGGGCGCAGGGGGTTTCCCAGTACTTC.

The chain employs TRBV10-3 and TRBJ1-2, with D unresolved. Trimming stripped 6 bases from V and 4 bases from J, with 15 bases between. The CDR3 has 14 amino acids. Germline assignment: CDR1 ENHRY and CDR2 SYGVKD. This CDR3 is CAISPGRGTYGYTF. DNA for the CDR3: TGTGCCATCAGCCCCGGACGGGGAACCTATGGCTACACCTTC.

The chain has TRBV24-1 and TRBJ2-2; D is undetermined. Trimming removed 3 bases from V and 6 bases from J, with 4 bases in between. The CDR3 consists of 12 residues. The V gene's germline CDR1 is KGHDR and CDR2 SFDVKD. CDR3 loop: CATSDVSGELFF. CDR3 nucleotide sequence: TGTGCCACCAGTGATGTGTCCGGGGAGCTGTTTTTT.

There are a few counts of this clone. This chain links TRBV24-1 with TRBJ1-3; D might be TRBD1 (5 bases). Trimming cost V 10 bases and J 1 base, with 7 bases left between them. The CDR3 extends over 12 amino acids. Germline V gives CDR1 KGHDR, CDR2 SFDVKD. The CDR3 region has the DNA TGTGCCACTCAGGGTTCTGGAAACACCATATATTTT. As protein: CATQGSGNTIYF.

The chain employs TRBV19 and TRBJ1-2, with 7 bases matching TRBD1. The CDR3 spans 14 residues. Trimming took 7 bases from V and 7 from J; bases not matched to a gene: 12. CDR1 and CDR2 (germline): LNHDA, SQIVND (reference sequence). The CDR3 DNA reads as TGTGCCAGTATCCTAACAGGGGCCTCGAGTGGCTACACCTTC. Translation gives CASILTGASSGYTF.

Here the CDR3 DNA reads TGTGCCAGCTCACCGGGCGCTAGCGGGAGTGGGTACGAGCAGTACTTC. Amino acids: CASSPGASGSGYEQYF. This chain uses TRBV18 with TRBJ2-7; 10 positions match TRBD2. The length of the CDR3 is 16 residues. CDR1 KGHSH and CDR2 LQKENI come from the germline V gene. V gave up 3 bases and J gave up 4 bases; unmatched junction bases: 9. The variable domain in full, with the rest retrieved from reference TRBV18 and TRBJ2-7, is NAGVMQNPRHLVRRRGQEARLRCSPMKGHSHVYWYRQLPEEGLKFMVYLQKENIIDESGMPKERFSAEFPKEGPSILRIQQVVRGDSAAYFCASSPGASGSGYEQYFGPGTRLTVT.

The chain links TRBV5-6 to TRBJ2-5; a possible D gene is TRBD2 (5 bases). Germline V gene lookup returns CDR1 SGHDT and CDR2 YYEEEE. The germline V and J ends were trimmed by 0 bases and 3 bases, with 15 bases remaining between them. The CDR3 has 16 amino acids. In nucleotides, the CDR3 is TGTGCCAGCAGCTTGGCCCCAATAAAGAGGGAAGAGACCCAGTACTTC. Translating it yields CASSLAPIKREETQYF.

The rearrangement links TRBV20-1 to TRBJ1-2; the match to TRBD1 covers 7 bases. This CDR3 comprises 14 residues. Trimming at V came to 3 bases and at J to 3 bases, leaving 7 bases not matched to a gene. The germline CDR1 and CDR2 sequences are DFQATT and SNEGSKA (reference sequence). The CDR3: CSASQGETYYGYTF. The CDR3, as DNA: TGCAGTGCTAGTCAGGGGGAGACTTACTATGGCTACACCTTC.

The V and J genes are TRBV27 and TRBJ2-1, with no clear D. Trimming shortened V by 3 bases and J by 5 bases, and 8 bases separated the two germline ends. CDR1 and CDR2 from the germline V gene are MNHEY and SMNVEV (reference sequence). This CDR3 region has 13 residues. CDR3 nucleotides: TGTGCCAGCAGTTTCCAGCATAACAATGAGCAGTTCTTC. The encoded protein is CASSFQHNNEQFF.

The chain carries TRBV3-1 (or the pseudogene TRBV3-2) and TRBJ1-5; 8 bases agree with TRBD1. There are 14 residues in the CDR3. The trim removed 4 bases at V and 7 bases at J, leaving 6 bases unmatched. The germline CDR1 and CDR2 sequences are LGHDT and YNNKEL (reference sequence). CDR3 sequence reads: CASSRGQGWQPQHF. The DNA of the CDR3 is TGTGCCAGCAGCCGCGGACAGGGTTGGCAGCCCCAGCATTTT.

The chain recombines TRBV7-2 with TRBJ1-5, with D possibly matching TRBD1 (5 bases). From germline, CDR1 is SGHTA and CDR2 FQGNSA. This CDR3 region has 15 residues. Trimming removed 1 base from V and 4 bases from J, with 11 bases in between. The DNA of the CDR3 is TGTGCCAGCAGCTTAGAGGGGACGCAAAATCAGCCCCAGCATTTT. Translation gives CASSLEGTQNQPQHF.

The CDR3 loop is CASSLQQLYGYTF. DNA of the CDR3: TGCGCCAGCAGTTTACAACAGCTCTATGGCTACACCTTC. The chain couples TRBV10-2 to TRBJ1-2; D gene uncertain. This CDR3 has 13 residues. V was trimmed by 5 bases and J by 4 bases, leaving 11 bases between them. Germline V gene lookup returns CDR1 WSHSY and CDR2 SAAADI.

CDR3 amino acids: CASSPNPGGSYEQYF. DNA for the CDR3: TGCGCCAGCAGCCCGAACCCCGGGGGCTCCTACGAGCAGTACTTC. V usage is TRBV4-3 and J usage is TRBJ2-7; D may be TRBD2 (6 bases). The CDR3 contains 15 residues. CDR1 and CDR2 (germline): LGHNA, YSLEER. With 4 bases removed from V and 0 bases from J, the gap between germline ends came to 13 bases.

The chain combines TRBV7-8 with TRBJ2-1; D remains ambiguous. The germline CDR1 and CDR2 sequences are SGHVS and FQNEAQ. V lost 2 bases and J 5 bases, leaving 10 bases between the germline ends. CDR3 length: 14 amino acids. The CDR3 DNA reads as TGTGCCAGCAGCTTATGGACCATAGACAATGAGCAGTTCTTC. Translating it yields CASSLWTIDNEQFF.